The present T cell receptor beta chain was sequenced within a study of response to subunit inactivated influenza vaccine. Study-level points and caveats: The study's authors posited that every seasonal influenza vaccination enlists few new T cells.

TCRdb re-called the RT-PCR reads with MiXCR, one entry per CDR3 protein. The sample carries about 520,000 distinct CDR3 sequences, 6.5% to 8% recorded once. Trimming pared 3 bases from V and 0 bases from J, leaving 12 bases between. CDR1 and CDR2 from the germline V gene are SGDLS and YYNGEE. The CDR3 is made up of 15 amino acids. Note on this clonotype: The antigen is unknown.

The chain combines TRBV9 with TRBJ1-1; D not resolved. The sequence derives from a man between 50 and 69 years old who received an inactivated influenza vaccine. The sample was PBMCs from blood, taken about 24 months after vaccination. DNA of the CDR3: TGTGCCAGCAGCGCCGACGTAAAGATGAACACTGAAGCTTTCTTT. This gives the protein CASSADVKMNTEAFF. Combining the CDR3 with reference TRBV9 and TRBJ1-1 gives the whole variable domain DSGVTQTPKHLITATGQRVTLRCSPRSGDLSVYWYQQSLDQGLQFLIQYYNGEERAKGNILERFSAQQFPDLHSELNLSSLELGDSALYFCASSADVKMNTEAFFGQGTRLTVV.